A few counts support the clone carrying this T cell receptor beta chain. The antigen remains undetermined. This CDR3 region has 12 residues. CDR1 is DFQATT and CDR2 is SNEGSKA in the germline V gene (reference sequence). V lost 3 bases, J lost 4 bases, and 7 bases lay in between. Both ends of each TCR cDNA library bore sample-specific barcodes. TCRdb re-analysed the 5' RACE reads in MiXCR, keeping a single row per CDR3 protein. The sample has hundreds of thousands of distinct CDR3 sequences, roughly 28% seen once. This sample is part of a study of identical twins' blood T cells. Study-wide findings and caveats: Mainly, cloneset size products determined shared clonotypes, twins included. Twins shared more top CDR3 clonotypes than unrelated donors did.

The receptor comes from a woman aged 18-49 years in good health. Sample: PBMCs. J is TRBJ1-5 and V is TRBV20-1; D is uncertain. The CDR3 nucleotides are TGCAGTGCTAGTCGCGGGAATCAGCCCCAGCATTTT. This translates into CSASRGNQPQHF.